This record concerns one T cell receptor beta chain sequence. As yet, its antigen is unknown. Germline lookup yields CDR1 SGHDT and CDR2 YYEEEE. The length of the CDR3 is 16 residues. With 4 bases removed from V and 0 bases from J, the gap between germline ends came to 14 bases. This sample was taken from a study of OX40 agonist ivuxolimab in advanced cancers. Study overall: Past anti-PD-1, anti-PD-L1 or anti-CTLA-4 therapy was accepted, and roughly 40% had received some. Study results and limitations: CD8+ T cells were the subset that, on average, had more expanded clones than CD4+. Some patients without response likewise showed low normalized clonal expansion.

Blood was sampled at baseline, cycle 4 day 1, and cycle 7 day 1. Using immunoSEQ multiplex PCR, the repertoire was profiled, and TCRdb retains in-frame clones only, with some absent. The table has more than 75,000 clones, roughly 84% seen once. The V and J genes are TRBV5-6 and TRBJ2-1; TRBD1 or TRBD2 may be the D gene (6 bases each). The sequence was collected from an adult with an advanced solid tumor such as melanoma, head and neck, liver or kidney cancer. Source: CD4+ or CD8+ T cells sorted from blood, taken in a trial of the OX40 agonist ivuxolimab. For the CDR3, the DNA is TGTGCCAGCAGCAGCTGGGGGGCCGGCTCCTACAATGAGCAGTTCTTC. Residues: CASSSWGAGSYNEQFF.